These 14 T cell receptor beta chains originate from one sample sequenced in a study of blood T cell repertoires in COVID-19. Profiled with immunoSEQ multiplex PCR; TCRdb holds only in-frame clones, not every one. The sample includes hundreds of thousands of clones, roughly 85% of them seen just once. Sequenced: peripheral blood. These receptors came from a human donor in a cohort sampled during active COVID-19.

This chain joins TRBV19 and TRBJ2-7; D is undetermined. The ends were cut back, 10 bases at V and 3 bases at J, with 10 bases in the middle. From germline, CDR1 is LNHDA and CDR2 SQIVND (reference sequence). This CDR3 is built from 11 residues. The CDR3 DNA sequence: TGTGCCACCCGTCAGGACTACGAGCAGTACTTC. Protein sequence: CATRQDYEQYF.

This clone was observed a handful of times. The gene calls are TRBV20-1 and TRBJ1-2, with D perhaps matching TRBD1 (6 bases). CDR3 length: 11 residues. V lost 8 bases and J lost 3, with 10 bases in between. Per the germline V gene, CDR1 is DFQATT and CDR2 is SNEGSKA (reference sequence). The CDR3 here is CSPQGYYGYTF. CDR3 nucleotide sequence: TGCAGTCCACAGGGATACTATGGCTACACCTTC.

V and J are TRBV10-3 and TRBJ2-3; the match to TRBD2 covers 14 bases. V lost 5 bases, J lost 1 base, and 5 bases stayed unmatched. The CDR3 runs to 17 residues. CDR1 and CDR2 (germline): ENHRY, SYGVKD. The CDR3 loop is CAISWTSGGSGTDTQYF. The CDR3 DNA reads TGTGCCATCAGTTGGACTAGCGGGGGGTCTGGCACAGATACGCAGTATTTT.

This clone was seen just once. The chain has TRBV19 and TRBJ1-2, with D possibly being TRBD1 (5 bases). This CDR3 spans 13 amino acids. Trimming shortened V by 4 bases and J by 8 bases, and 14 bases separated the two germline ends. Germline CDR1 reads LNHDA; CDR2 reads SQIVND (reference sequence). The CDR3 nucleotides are TGTGCCAGTAGTACCTCAGGGTTAGGAGGCTACACCTTC. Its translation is CASSTSGLGGYTF.

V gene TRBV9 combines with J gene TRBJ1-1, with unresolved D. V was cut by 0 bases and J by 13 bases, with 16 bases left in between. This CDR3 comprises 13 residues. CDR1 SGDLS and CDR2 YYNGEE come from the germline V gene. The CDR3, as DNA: TGTGCCAGCAGCGTAGCCCCTAATTCGGCGGTTTTCTTT. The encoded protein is CASSVAPNSAVFF.

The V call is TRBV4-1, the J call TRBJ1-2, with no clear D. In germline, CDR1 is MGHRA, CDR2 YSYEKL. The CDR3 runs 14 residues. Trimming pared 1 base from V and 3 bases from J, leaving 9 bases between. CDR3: CASSQVIRDYGYTF. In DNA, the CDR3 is TGCGCCAGCAGCCAAGTCATACGGGACTATGGCTACACCTTC.

CDR3 bases: TGTGCCACGACTCCGGGACAGGGCTATGGCTACACCTTC. Its protein product is CATTPGQGYGYTF. The V and J genes are TRBV24-1 and TRBJ1-2; 9 bases are shared with TRBD1. V shed 10 bases and J 4 bases; nucleotides not matched to a gene: 6. The CDR3 has 13 amino acids. Germline V gives CDR1 KGHDR, CDR2 SFDVKD.

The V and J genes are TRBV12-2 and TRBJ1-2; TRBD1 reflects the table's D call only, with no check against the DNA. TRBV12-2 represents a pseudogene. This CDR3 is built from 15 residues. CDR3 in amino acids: CASRLEGLGARGYTF. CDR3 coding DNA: TGTGCAAGTCGCTTAGAGGGATTGGGGGCTCGGGGCTACACCTTC.

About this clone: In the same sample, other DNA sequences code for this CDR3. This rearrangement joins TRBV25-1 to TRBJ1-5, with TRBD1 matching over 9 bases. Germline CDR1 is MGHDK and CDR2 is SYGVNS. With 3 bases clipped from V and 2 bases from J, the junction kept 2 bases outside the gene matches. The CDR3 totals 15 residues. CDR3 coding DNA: TGTGCCAGCAGTGAGGGACAGGGCGGCAATCAGCCCCAGCATTTT. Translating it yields CASSEGQGGNQPQHF.

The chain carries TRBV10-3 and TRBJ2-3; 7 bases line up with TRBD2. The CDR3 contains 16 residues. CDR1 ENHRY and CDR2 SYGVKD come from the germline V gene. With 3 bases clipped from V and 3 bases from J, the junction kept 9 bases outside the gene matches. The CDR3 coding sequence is TGTGCCATCAGTGACCCGGCGCGGGGGTCGACAGATACGCAGTATTTT. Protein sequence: CAISDPARGSTDTQYF.

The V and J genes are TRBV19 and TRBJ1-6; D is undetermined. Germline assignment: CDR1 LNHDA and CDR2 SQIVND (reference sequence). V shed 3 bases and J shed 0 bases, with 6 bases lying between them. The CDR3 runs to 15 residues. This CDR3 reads CASSIWSSYNSPLHF. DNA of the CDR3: TGTGCCAGTAGTATCTGGAGCTCCTATAATTCACCCCTCCACTTT.

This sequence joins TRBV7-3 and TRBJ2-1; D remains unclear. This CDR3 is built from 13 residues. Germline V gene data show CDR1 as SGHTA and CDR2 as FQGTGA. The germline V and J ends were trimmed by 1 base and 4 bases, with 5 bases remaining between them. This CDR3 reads CASSLIEYNEQFF. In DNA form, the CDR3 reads TGTGCCAGCAGCTTAATAGAGTACAATGAGCAGTTCTTC. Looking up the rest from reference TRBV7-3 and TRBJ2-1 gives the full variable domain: GAGVSQTPSNKVTEKGKYVELRCDPISGHTALYWYRQSLGQGPEFLIYFQGTGAADDSGLPNDRFFAVRPEGSVSTLKIQRTERGDSAVYLCASSLIEYNEQFFGPGTRLTVL.

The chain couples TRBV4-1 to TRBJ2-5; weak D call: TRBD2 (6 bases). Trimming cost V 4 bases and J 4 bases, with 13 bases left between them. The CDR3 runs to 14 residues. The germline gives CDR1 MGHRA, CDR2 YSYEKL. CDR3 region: CASSRIMGGETQYF. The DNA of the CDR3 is TGCGCCAGCAGCCGGATTATGGGAGGAGAGACCCAGTACTTC.

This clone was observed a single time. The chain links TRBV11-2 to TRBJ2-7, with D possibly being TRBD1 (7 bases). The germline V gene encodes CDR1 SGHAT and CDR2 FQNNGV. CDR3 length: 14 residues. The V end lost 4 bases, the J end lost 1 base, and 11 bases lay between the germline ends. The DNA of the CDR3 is TGTGCCAGCAGCTCGGAGGGGGCGTCCTACGAGCAGTACTTC. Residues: CASSSEGASYEQYF.